The 32 T cell receptor beta chains below come from one sample, sequenced in a study of T cells in Graves' hyperthyroidism and ophthalmopathy. Amplified TCR beta CDR3 regions derived from RNA transcripts. In the first-round RT-PCR of the TCR CDR3, the HTBI primer set was used. TCRdb re-analysed the multiplex PCR reads in MiXCR, keeping a single row per CDR3 protein. The sample shows roughly 300,000 distinct CDR3 sequences, 15% to 20% of them seen only once. Sequenced input: blood. Receptors were obtained from a woman aged 45 to 65 with Graves' hyperthyroidism.

This clonotype was observed at least ten times. The rearrangement links TRBV27 to TRBJ2-3; 15 positions match TRBD2. Germline-derived CDR1 and CDR2 are MNHEY and SMNVEV (reference sequence). V lost 7 bases and J lost 3; bases outside the gene matches: 5. The CDR3 loop spans 16 amino acids. The CDR3 region has the DNA TGTGCCAGCATGAGGACTAGCGGGGGGGTTACAGATACGCAGTATTTT. Its protein product is CASMRTSGGVTDTQYF.

This clonotype was seen repeatedly, ten times or more. V and J are TRBV6-1 and TRBJ1-1; 8 positions agree with TRBD1. J was trimmed by 10 bases and V by 5 bases; bases with no gene match: 3. The germline V gene has CDR1 MNHNS and CDR2 SASEGT. The CDR3 runs 11 residues. The DNA of the CDR3 is TGTGCCAGCAGTTCTCAGGGGGCAGCTTTCTTT. It codes for CASSSQGAAFF.

V and J are TRBV7-3 and TRBJ1-1; no clear D. Trimming removed 2 bases from V and 4 bases from J, with 14 bases in between. CDR1 SGHTA and CDR2 FQGTGA come from the germline V gene. The CDR3 is 15 amino acids. The DNA of the CDR3 is TGTGCCAGCAGCTTAGCTTCTGGGGAGGGCACTGAAGCTTTCTTT. Protein product: CASSLASGEGTEAFF.

This clonotype was detected ten times or more. The chain carries TRBV11-2 and TRBJ2-5; D gene unclear. The CDR3 sequence is 14 residues long. The V gene lost 1 base and the J gene lost 0 bases, with 6 bases spanning the gap. CDR1 and CDR2 from the germline V gene are SGHAT and FQNNGV. CDR3 nucleotide sequence: TGTGCCAGCAGCTTAGGGGCCTACCAAGAGACCCAGTACTTC. Translating gives CASSLGAYQETQYF.

This clonotype occurred a few times. The rearrangement uses TRBV15 and TRBJ2-7, with TRBD1 matching over 9 bases. The CDR3 has 15 amino acids. Germline lookup yields CDR1 LNHNV and CDR2 YYDKDF (reference sequence). J was trimmed by 4 bases and V by 2 bases; bases with no gene match: 6. The CDR3 protein is CATSRPGQGSYEQYF. The CDR3 DNA is TGTGCCACCAGCAGACCGGGACAGGGATCTTACGAGCAGTACTTC.

A few counts support this clonotype. In DNA form, the CDR3 reads TGTGCCAGCACCGCAGGAGGGACTAGCGGGGTCACAGATACGCAGTATTTT. Protein product: CASTAGGTSGVTDTQYF. The rearrangement joins TRBV6-1 to TRBJ2-3; 13 positions match TRBD2. The CDR3 covers 17 residues. Germline V gene sequence: CDR1 MNHNS, CDR2 SASEGT. V lost 7 bases to trimming and J lost 2 bases; unmatched junction nucleotides: 9.

In its sample, this clonotype was seen a few times. J is TRBJ1-1 and V is TRBV5-1, with D possibly matching TRBD1 (5 bases). Germline assignment: CDR1 SGHRS and CDR2 YFSETQ. V gave up 3 bases and J gave up 3 bases, with 18 bases separating them. The CDR3 extends over 16 amino acids. The chain's CDR3 is CASSSGGAQGHTEAFF. DNA of the CDR3: TGCGCCAGCAGCTCCGGTGGGGCCCAGGGCCACACTGAAGCTTTCTTT.

Many counts were recorded for this clonotype. The chain couples TRBV2 to TRBJ1-1, with D possibly being TRBD1 (6 bases). This CDR3 has 13 residues. Germline V CDR1 and CDR2: SNHLY, FYNNEI. The V end lost 7 bases, the J end lost 0 bases, and 9 bases lay between the germline ends. The CDR3, as DNA: TGTGCCAGCAATGGACAGTTGAACACTGAAGCTTTCTTT. Amino acid sequence: CASNGQLNTEAFF.

This clonotype was seen a handful of times. The chain links TRBV6-5 to TRBJ2-7; weak D call: TRBD1 (6 bases). V dropped 2 bases and J dropped 4 bases, with 18 bases sitting between them. CDR1 and CDR2 (germline): MNHEY, SVGAGI. The CDR3 covers 16 residues. CDR3 in amino acids: CASSYNLRDNLYEQYV. The CDR3 DNA reads TGTGCCAGCAGTTACAACCTCCGGGACAACCTTTACGAGCAGTACGTC.

The sample holds a few counts of this clonotype. A single base separates this from a much larger clone, so it may be a read error. J is TRBJ2-3 and V is TRBV6-2 or TRBV6-3, with TRBD2 matching 11 bases. V lost 2 bases and J lost 4; bases outside the gene matches: 5. The CDR3 has 16 amino acids. Germline loops: CDR1 MNHEY, CDR2 SVGEGT. The CDR3 sequence is CASSYTLAGGADTQYF. CDR3 sequence (DNA): TGTGCCAGCAGTTACACCCTAGCGGGGGGAGCAGATACGCAGTATTTT.

This clonotype has just a few counts. The rearrangement joins TRBV6-6 to TRBJ1-1; 7 bases are a match to TRBD1. The CDR3 loop spans 15 amino acids. After removal of 2 bases from V and 2 bases from J, the junction contained 5 bases not matched to a gene. Germline CDR1 and CDR2: MNHNY and SVGAGI (reference sequence). The CDR3 is CASSYRRQGNTEAFF. The CDR3, as DNA: TGTGCCAGCAGTTACCGCCGACAGGGTAACACTGAAGCTTTCTTT.

This clonotype was recorded at least ten times. This chain links TRBV6-1 with TRBJ2-3, with TRBD1 as a possible D gene (5 bases). Germline lookup yields CDR1 MNHNS and CDR2 SASEGT. The CDR3 is 14 residues long. V was pared by 3 bases and J by 1 base, with 8 bases between. The CDR3 region has the DNA TGTGCCAGCAGTGAGCAGGGCGGCACAGATACGCAGTATTTT. Protein sequence: CASSEQGGTDTQYF.

This clonotype came up a few times. The chain couples TRBV4-1 to TRBJ1-1; D ambiguous. V was cut by 1 base and J by 2 bases, with 17 bases left in between. Looked up from germline, CDR1 is MGHRA and CDR2 is YSYEKL. The CDR3 runs to 17 residues. CDR3 loop: CASSQAPWPRDNTEAFF. The CDR3 DNA follows: TGCGCCAGCAGCCAAGCACCTTGGCCAAGAGATAACACTGAAGCTTTCTTT.

J is TRBJ2-1 and V is TRBV3-1, with D hard to call. The CDR3 spans 14 residues. Looked up from germline, CDR1 is LGHDT and CDR2 is YNNKEL (reference sequence). The V end was cut by 4 bases, the J end by 4 bases, with 11 bases between. The CDR3 DNA reads TGTGCCAGCAGCCCCGGGCTGGAATACAATGAGCAGTTCTTC. It encodes CASSPGLEYNEQFF.

About this clonotype: Possible read error: a much larger clone is one base away. This chain links TRBV27 with TRBJ1-2; D gene ambiguous. In germline, CDR1 is MNHEY, CDR2 SMNVEV (reference sequence). The CDR3 runs to 13 residues. The CDR3 sequence is CTSILGGVEGYTF. CDR3 nucleotide sequence: TGTACCAGCATTCTTGGCGGGGTAGAGGGCTACACCTTC.

This chain uses TRBV6-2 or TRBV6-3 with TRBJ1-6; D remains unclear. The CDR3 is made up of 15 amino acids. Trimming stripped 4 bases from V and 1 base from J, with 8 bases between. Germline loops: CDR1 MNHEY, CDR2 SVGEGT. The DNA for the CDR3 is TGTGCCAGCAGTTTATTTGGGTCCTATAATTCACCCCTCCACTTT. It codes for CASSLFGSYNSPLHF.

The chain couples TRBV7-9 to TRBJ1-1; no clear D. Trimming took off 8 bases at V and 4 bases at J, with 8 bases between the two ends. This CDR3 spans 11 amino acids. Looked up from germline, CDR1 is SEHNR and CDR2 is FQNEAQ (reference sequence). The CDR3 nucleotides read TGTGCCAGCGGGGAGGGCACTGAAGCTTTCTTT. Its translation: CASGEGTEAFF.

This clonotype has a count of ten or more. V and J are TRBV6-1 and TRBJ2-1, with TRBD1 identical over 10 bases. V was clipped by 0 bases and J by 4 bases; unmatched bases: 0. There are 15 residues in the CDR3. CDR1 and CDR2 (germline): MNHNS, SASEGT. The CDR3 loop reads CASSEAGQGYNEQFF. The CDR3, as DNA: TGTGCCAGCAGTGAAGCGGGACAGGGGTACAATGAGCAGTTCTTC.

Concerning this clonotype: A much more abundant neighbour one base away suggests this may be a read error. The CDR3 sequence is CSVRRGLYEQYV. CDR3 nucleotide sequence: TGCAGCGTTCGGCGGGGGCTTTACGAGCAGTACGTC. The chain uses TRBV29-1 and TRBJ2-7; D perhaps matches TRBD2 (7 bases). Germline V gene lookup returns CDR1 SQVTM and CDR2 ANQGSEA. The CDR3 is 12 residues long. Trimming left V 5 bases short and J 4 bases short, with 12 bases between.

This clonotype was counted between two and nine times. The chain has TRBV20-1 and TRBJ2-7; maybe TRBD1 (5 bases). The germline CDR1 and CDR2 sequences are DFQATT and SNEGSKA (reference sequence). The CDR3 contains 15 residues. V was clipped by 5 bases and J by 0 bases, with 17 bases between them. The CDR3 DNA sequence: TGCAGTGCTCAAAAGGGGTTCCTCACCTCCTACGAGCAGTACTTC. Protein sequence: CSAQKGFLTSYEQYF.

The rearrangement links TRBV9 to TRBJ2-3; D remains ambiguous. The CDR3 covers 14 residues. The germline V gene encodes CDR1 SGDLS and CDR2 YYNGEE. V was trimmed by 0 bases and J by 1 base, leaving 6 bases between them. DNA of the CDR3: TGTGCCAGCAGCGTAGCTCCACGCACAGATACGCAGTATTTT. This codes for CASSVAPRTDTQYF.

This clonotype was found a few times. CDR3: CASSEQGVNSYEQYF. DNA of the CDR3: TGTGCCAGCTCAGAACAGGGGGTGAACTCCTACGAGCAGTACTTC. V is TRBV18 and J is TRBJ2-7; 8 bases line up with TRBD1. V dropped 5 bases and J dropped 0; count of bases not matched to a gene: 6. Germline CDR1 KGHSH, CDR2 LQKENI. This CDR3 spans 15 amino acids. Looking up the rest from reference TRBV18 and TRBJ2-7 gives the full variable domain: NAGVMQNPRHLVRRRGQEARLRCSPMKGHSHVYWYRQLPEEGLKFMVYLQKENIIDESGMPKERFSAEFPKEGPSILRIQQVVRGDSAAYFCASSEQGVNSYEQYFGPGTRLTVT.

This clonotype occurred many times. The genes are TRBV7-8 and TRBJ2-3, with 7 bases identical to TRBD2. CDR1 is SGHVS, CDR2 FQNEAQ, per germline. The junction had 6 bases not matched to a gene; V was cut back by 1 base and J by 5 bases. The CDR3 length is 15 residues. CDR3 amino acids: CASSLGGGAKDTQYF. The DNA of the CDR3 is TGTGCCAGCAGCTTAGGGGGAGGGGCAAAAGATACGCAGTATTTT.

In this sample, this clonotype turned up a few times. The J gene is TRBJ2-7, the V gene TRBV19; 11 bases agree with TRBD2. The CDR3 consists of 13 residues. Trimming removed 5 bases from V and 3 bases from J; junction bases left unmatched: 0. Germline V gene sequence: CDR1 LNHDA, CDR2 SQIVND (reference sequence). This CDR3 reads CASSGTSGYEQYF. The CDR3 DNA follows: TGTGCCAGTAGTGGGACTAGCGGCTACGAGCAGTACTTC.

At least ten counts were recorded for this clonotype. The rearrangement links TRBV11-2 to TRBJ1-2; 11 bases align to TRBD1. V trimming: 5 bases; J trimming: 8 bases; junction bases outside the gene matches: 4. This CDR3 spans 13 amino acids. The germline CDR1 and CDR2 sequences are SGHAT and FQNNGV. CDR3 protein: CASSQDRGRGYTF. The DNA of the CDR3 is TGTGCCAGCAGCCAGGACAGGGGGCGCGGCTACACCTTC.

This chain's CDR3 is CASSRAYTGELFF. The CDR3 DNA follows: TGTGCCAGCAGTCGGGCCTACACCGGGGAGCTGTTTTTT. The V call is TRBV12-3 or TRBV12-4, the J call TRBJ2-2; D not certain. This CDR3 contains 13 residues. V gave up 5 bases and J gave up 3 bases, with 7 bases separating them.

This clonotype showed up many times. This chain connects TRBV2 to TRBJ1-1, with D possibly TRBD1 on 6 matching bases. The CDR3 is 13 residues long. The V and J ends lost 6 bases and 3 bases respectively, with 11 bases between them. Per germline, CDR1 SNHLY and CDR2 FYNNEI. The CDR3 sequence: CASRGYRDTEAFF. In DNA, the CDR3 is TGTGCCAGCAGGGGATACAGGGACACTGAAGCTTTCTTT.

A word on this clonotype: One junction end does not reproduce the germline sequence, and a read error may be involved. In DNA form, the CDR3 reads TGCGCCAACAGCCGAGTGACGGCGAGCTCCTATAATTCACCCCTCCACTTT. It yields the protein CANSRVTASSYNSPLHF. The J gene is TRBJ1-6, the V gene TRBV4-1, with unresolved D. This CDR3 spans 17 amino acids. Germline V gene sequence: CDR1 MGHRA, CDR2 YSYEKL.

This clonotype was counted only a few times. The CDR3 nucleotides are TGTGCCAGCAGTTTCGCTAGCGGGGCGGCCGGGGAGCTGTTTTTT. Its protein product is CASSFASGAAGELFF. V usage is TRBV6-5 and J usage is TRBJ2-2; 9 bases are shared with TRBD2. There are 15 residues in the CDR3. Germline V CDR1 and CDR2: MNHEY, SVGAGI. The trim removed 4 bases at V and 6 bases at J, leaving 6 bases unmatched.

This clonotype was seen repeatedly, ten times or more. The rearrangement uses TRBV7-2 and TRBJ1-2; no reliable D call. The V end lost 4 bases, the J end lost 8 bases, and 17 bases lay between the germline ends. The germline CDR1 and CDR2 sequences are SGHTA and FQGNSA. The CDR3 runs 14 residues. CDR3 sequence: CASSSYSGLEGYTF. CDR3 sequence (DNA): TGTGCCAGCAGCTCTTACAGCGGACTTGAGGGCTACACCTTC.

This sequence joins TRBV14 and TRBJ2-2; D unresolved. Per germline, CDR1 SGHDN and CDR2 FVKESK. V lost 0 bases and J lost 7, with 6 bases in between. There are 13 residues in the CDR3. This chain's CDR3 is CASSQDVNGELFF. The CDR3 DNA reads as TGTGCCAGCAGCCAAGATGTGAACGGGGAGCTGTTTTTT.

This clonotype was detected ten times or more. This chain joins TRBV6-1 and TRBJ2-7; 8 positions match TRBD2. The CDR3 runs to 12 residues. V trimming: 6 bases; J trimming: 3 bases; junction bases outside the gene matches: 1. The germline V gene has CDR1 MNHNS and CDR2 SASEGT. The CDR3 nucleotides read TGTGCCAGCAGCCGGGAGGGCTACGAGCAGTACTTC. Translation gives CASSREGYEQYF.